The rows below give T cell receptor beta chains drawn from one sample of a study of blood T cell repertoires in COVID-19. TCRdb's table, derived via immunoSEQ multiplex PCR, lists solely in-frame clones and lacks some. The sample shows under 250,000 clones, 87% of them seen only once. The sequencing sample was made of PBMCs or T cells enriched from blood (not recorded which). The source is a woman aged 25 to 39 with acute COVID-19. Each CDR3 is given with its conserved first and last residue.

v_call cdr3_aa
TRBV28 CASSSYSSYNSPLHF
TRBV7-9 CASSLLSSGANVLTF
TRBV7-9 CASSFGVSQNQPQHF
TRBV5-6 CASTGPPLTGELFF
TRBV12-5 CASGFPSGGAIEQFF
TRBV7-9 CASSTGQSQETQYF
TRBV7-2 CASSPPGPNQPQHF
TRBV10-2 CASSESGGPGMDYGYTF
TRBV6-5 CASRRTSTNEKLFF
TRBV5-1 CASSPGTRYQETQYF
TRBV27 CASTLFFTGANVLTF
TRBV19 CASSTTGGGYTF
TRBV5-1 CASSHSISGANVLTF
TRBV7-2 CASSLPTGRSVAFF
TRBV5-6 CASSWGTVEETQYF
TRBV7-8 CASSLSLYQPQHF
TRBV30 CAWRDRGNTEAFF
TRBV3-1/TRBV3-2 CASSQGVQAQTNYGYTF
TRBV18 CASSPGKQGDYGYTF
TRBV11-2 CASALAGRGRAFF
TRBV30 CAWTGGGQGDQPQHF
TRBV15 CATSIKGLAFNEQFF
TRBV2 CASSVYGGGTDTQYF